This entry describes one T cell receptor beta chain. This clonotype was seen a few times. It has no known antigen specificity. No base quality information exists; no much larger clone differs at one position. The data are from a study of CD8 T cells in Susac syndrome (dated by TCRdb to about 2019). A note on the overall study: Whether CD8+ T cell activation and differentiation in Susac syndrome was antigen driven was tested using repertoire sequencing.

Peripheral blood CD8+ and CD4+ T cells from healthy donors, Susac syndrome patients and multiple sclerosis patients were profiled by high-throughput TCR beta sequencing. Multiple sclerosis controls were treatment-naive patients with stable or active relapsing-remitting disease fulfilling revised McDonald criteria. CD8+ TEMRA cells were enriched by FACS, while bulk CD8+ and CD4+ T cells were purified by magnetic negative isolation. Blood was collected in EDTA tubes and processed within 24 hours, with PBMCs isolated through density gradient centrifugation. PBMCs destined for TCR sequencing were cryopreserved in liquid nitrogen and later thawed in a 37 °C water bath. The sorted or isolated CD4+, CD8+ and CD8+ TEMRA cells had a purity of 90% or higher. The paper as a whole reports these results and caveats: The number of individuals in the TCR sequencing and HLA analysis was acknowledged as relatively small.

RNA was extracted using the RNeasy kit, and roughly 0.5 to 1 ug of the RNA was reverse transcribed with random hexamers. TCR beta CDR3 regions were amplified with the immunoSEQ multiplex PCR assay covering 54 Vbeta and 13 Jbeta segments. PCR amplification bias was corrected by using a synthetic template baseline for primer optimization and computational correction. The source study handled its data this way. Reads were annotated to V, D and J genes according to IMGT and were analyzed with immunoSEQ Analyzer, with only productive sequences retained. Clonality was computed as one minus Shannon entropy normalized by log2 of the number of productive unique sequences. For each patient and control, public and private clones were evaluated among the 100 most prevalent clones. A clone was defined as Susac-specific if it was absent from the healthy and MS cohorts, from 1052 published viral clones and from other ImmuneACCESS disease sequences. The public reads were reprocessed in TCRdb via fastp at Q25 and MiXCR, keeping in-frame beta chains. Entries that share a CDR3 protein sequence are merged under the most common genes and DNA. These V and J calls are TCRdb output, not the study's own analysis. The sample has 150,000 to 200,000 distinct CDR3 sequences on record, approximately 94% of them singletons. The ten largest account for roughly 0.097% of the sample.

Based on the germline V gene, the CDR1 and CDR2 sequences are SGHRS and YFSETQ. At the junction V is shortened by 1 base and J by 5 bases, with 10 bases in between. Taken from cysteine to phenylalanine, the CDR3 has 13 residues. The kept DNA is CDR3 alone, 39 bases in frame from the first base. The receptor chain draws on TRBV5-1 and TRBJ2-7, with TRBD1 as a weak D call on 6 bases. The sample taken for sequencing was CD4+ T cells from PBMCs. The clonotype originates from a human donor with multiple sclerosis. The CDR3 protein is CASSLSRGDEQYF. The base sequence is TGCGCCAGCAGCTTGTCCAGGGGAGACGAGCAGTACTTC.